The present T cell receptor beta chain was sequenced within a study of blood T cells in healthy people across ages. Findings and limits, study-wide: Both naive CD4+ cell counts and diversity were greater in long-lived donors than in aged donors.

Trimming removed 3 bases at V and 4 bases at J, with 15 bases between. The CDR3 has 14 amino acids. The germline gives CDR1 SQVTM, CDR2 ANQGSEA. The sample holds many counts of this clonotype. Its antigen remains unknown. Using a J-beta primer mix together with a sample-barcoded 5' primer, a second PCR was run for roughly 6 to 12 cycles. One entry per CDR3 protein results from TCRdb running MiXCR on the 5' RACE reads. There are 850,000 to 1,000,000 distinct CDR3 sequences in the sample; roughly 48% occur only once, and 13% lies in the top ten. Sequenced sample: blood. This sequence was found in a man under 40 in good health. The chain recombines TRBV29-1 with TRBJ1-2, with a possible D match to TRBD1 (5 bases). The CDR3 protein is CSVDPPWTTYGYTF. CDR3 nucleotide sequence: TGCAGCGTTGACCCTCCCTGGACAACCTATGGCTACACCTTC.